These T cell receptor beta chains were read from a single sample in a study of beta chain features in type 1 diabetes. This table comes from immunoSEQ multiplex PCR, and its TCRdb copy is limited to in-frame clones, with some not included. The top ten clones hold about 0.64% of a sample with about 370,000 clones, 9.5% to 10% of them seen once. The sequencing sample was made of central memory CD4+ T cells from blood. The receptors derive from a man aged 25-45 years with type 1 diabetes. CDR3s include the opening cysteine and the closing phenylalanine or tryptophan. The D gene is left open where the match is weak. For some rows the clone size is stated as once, few or many, or as a class when expanded; others skip it.

clone_size	d_call	v_call	j_call	cdr3_aa	cdr3_nt
few	-	TRBV5-1	TRBJ2-1	CASSSLGNEQFF	TGCGCCAGCAGCTCCCTAGGCAATGAGCAGTTCTTC
-	-	TRBV6-5	TRBJ1-5	CASSPQVGSNQPQHF	TGTGCCAGCAGTCCCCAGGTGGGTAGCAATCAGCCCCAGCATTTT
-	-	TRBV6-1	TRBJ1-2	CASSEGQQVNYGYTF	TGTGCCAGCAGTGAAGGACAGCAAGTTAACTATGGCTACACCTTC
few	-	TRBV29-1	TRBJ2-1	CSVGRANEQFF	TGCAGCGTTGGACGAGCCAATGAGCAGTTCTTC
many	-	TRBV14	TRBJ1-5	CASSRQHNQPQHF	TGTGCCAGCAGCCGACAGCATAATCAGCCCCAGCATTTT
-	-	TRBV28	TRBJ1-5	CASSQFGSNQPQHF	TGTGCCAGCAGTCAATTTGGGAGCAATCAGCCCCAGCATTTT
-	-	TRBV7-2	TRBJ2-1	CASGATYNEQFF	TGTGCCAGCGGGGCGACCTACAATGAGCAGTTCTTC
-	-	TRBV7-2	TRBJ2-3	CASSPAGRGEDTQYF	TGCGCCAGCAGCCCAGCCGGGCGGGGAGAGGATACGCAGTATTTT
-	TRBD1	TRBV27	TRBJ2-7	CASSSTGADSYEQYF	TGTGCCAGCAGTTCCACAGGGGCAGACTCCTACGAGCAGTACTTC
few	-	TRBV7-2	TRBJ2-1	CASSLTTAIYNEQFF	TGTGCCAGCAGCTTAACGACAGCTATCTACAATGAGCAGTTCTTC
-	-	TRBV6-6	TRBJ2-7	CASSYSTGRGEQYF	TGTGCCAGCAGTTACTCGACGGGACGGGGCGAGCAGTACTTC
-	TRBD2	TRBV7-2	TRBJ2-7	CASSSHGLALSYEQYF	TGTGCCAGCAGCTCCCACGGACTAGCGCTGTCCTACGAGCAGTACTTC
-	TRBD1	TRBV6-4	TRBJ1-2	CASSDPGQGYYGYTF	TGTGCCAGCAGTGACCCGGGACAGGGGTACTATGGCTACACCTTC
few	-	TRBV27	TRBJ1-1	CASTSIQGTTEAFF	TGTGCCAGCACCTCGATCCAGGGAACCACTGAAGCTTTCTTT
-	-	TRBV28	TRBJ1-3	CASSLPVGSGNTIYF	TGTGCCAGCAGTCTCCCAGTAGGCTCTGGAAACACCATATATTTT
-	-	TRBV18	TRBJ1-3	CASSSSTPFSGNTIYF	TGTGCCAGCTCATCATCCACACCTTTCTCTGGAAACACCATATATTTT
-	-	TRBV7-9	TRBJ2-7	CASSLGTTREQYF	TGTGCCAGCAGCTTAGGGACCACAAGGGAGCAGTACTTC
few	-	TRBV4-3	TRBJ2-7	CASSQVRLQGEQYF	TGCGCCAGCAGCCAAGTAAGATTACAGGGCGAGCAGTACTTC
many	TRBD2	TRBV4-1	TRBJ2-3	CASSRLAVLVTQYF	TGCGCCAGCAGTCGACTAGCAGTCCTTGTTACGCAGTATTTT
-	-	TRBV7-2	TRBJ2-5	CASSLDWETQYF	TGTGCCAGCAGCTTGGACTGGGAGACCCAGTACTTC
many	TRBD1	TRBV5-8	TRBJ1-5	CASSWGQGASNQPQHF	TGTGCCAGCAGCTGGGGACAGGGAGCTAGCAATCAGCCCCAGCATTTT
-	-	TRBV27	TRBJ2-1	CASSLALGGNEQFF	TGTGCCAGCAGTTTAGCCCTGGGGGGCAATGAGCAGTTCTTC
few	-	TRBV19	TRBJ1-2	CASSISQFGNYGYTF	TGTGCCAGTAGTATCAGTCAGTTTGGGAACTATGGCTACACCTTC
few	-	TRBV7-2	TRBJ2-1	CASSASGTRHNEQFF	TGTGCCAGCAGCGCGTCCGGGACTCGTCACAATGAGCAGTTCTTC
-	TRBD2	TRBV28	TRBJ2-1	CASSLGAAGRGNEQFF	TGTGCCAGCAGTTTGGGTGCGGCAGGGAGGGGCAATGAGCAGTTCTTC
many	-	TRBV7-2	TRBJ2-3	CASRSRVSADTQYF	TGTGCCAGCAGGTCCAGAGTTTCAGCAGATACGCAGTATTTT
-	-	TRBV4-3	TRBJ2-1	CASSQDYLEVYNEQFF	TGCGCCAGCAGCCAAGACTACCTAGAAGTCTATAATGAGCAGTTCTTC
-	-	TRBV7-9	TRBJ2-5	CASSFGGYQETQYF	TGTGCCAGCAGCTTTGGGGGGTACCAAGAGACCCAGTACTTC
-	-	TRBV10-2	TRBJ2-5	CASSTGTNPETQYF	TGCGCCAGCAGCACCGGGACCAACCCAGAGACCCAGTACTTC